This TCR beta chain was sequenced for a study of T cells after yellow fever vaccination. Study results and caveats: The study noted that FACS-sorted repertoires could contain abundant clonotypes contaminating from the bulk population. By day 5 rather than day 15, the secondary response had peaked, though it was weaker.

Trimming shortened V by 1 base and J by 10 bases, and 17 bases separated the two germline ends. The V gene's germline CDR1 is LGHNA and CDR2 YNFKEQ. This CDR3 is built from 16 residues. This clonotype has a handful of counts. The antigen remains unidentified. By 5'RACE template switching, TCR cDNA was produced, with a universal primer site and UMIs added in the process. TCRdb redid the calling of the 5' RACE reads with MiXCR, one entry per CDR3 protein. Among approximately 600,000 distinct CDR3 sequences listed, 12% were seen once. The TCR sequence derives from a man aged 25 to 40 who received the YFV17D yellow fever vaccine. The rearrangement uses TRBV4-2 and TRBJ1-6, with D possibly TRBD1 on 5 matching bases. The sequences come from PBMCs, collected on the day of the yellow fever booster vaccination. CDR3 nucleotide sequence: TGTGCCAGCAGCCAAGGGGTGCAGGGTCGTGGCTCACCCCTCCACTTT. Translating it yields CASSQGVQGRGSPLHF.